Below are 26 T cell receptor beta chains sequenced from a single sample in a study of T cells after yellow fever vaccination. TCRdb processed the 5' RACE reads anew with MiXCR; each CDR3 protein has one entry. The sample records nearly 550,000 distinct CDR3 sequences, about 19% being singletons. The sequences come from PBMCs, collected 15 days after the yellow fever booster vaccination. Every receptor here comes from a man in his thirties or forties who received the YFV17D yellow fever vaccine.

The sample holds a few counts of this clonotype. The chain recombines TRBV5-6 with TRBJ2-5; the D gene is possibly TRBD2 (6 bases). Germline V gene lookup returns CDR1 SGHDT and CDR2 YYEEEE. This CDR3 spans 12 amino acids. Trimming left V 4 bases short and J 7 bases short, with 11 bases between. The CDR3, as DNA: TGTGCCAGCAGCCGCCGCGGGGTGACCCAGTACTTC. This sequence encodes CASSRRGVTQYF.

The gene calls are TRBV12-3 or TRBV12-4 and TRBJ2-1; D gene ambiguous. The CDR3 loop spans 12 amino acids. Trimming stripped 2 bases from V and 9 bases from J, with 8 bases between. The CDR3 loop is CASSLPPGEQFF. CDR3 coding DNA: TGTGCCAGCAGTTTACCCCCGGGTGAGCAGTTCTTC.

The genes are TRBV7-2 and TRBJ2-1; no clear D gene. Trimming stripped 1 base from V and 6 bases from J, with 7 bases between. The CDR3 contains 13 residues. The germline V gene has CDR1 SGHTA and CDR2 FQGNSA. CDR3: CASSLVWRNEQFF. The DNA for the CDR3 is TGTGCCAGCAGCTTAGTGTGGCGCAATGAGCAGTTCTTC.

The chain carries TRBV10-1 and TRBJ2-7; D is perhaps TRBD1 (5 bases). The CDR3 covers 14 residues. Germline V CDR1 and CDR2: WNHNN, SYGVQD (reference sequence). V shed 5 bases and J shed 0 bases, with 11 bases lying between them. The CDR3, as DNA: TGCGCCAGCAGTAGGACACGAAGCTCCTACGAGCAGTACTTC. Residues: CASSRTRSSYEQYF.

This clonotype was counted only a few times. The rearrangement links TRBV23-1 to TRBJ2-5; tentatively, D is TRBD1 (6 bases). TRBV23-1 is designated an ORF whose function remains uncertain. V was cut by 2 bases and J by 4 bases, with 20 bases left in between. This CDR3 region has 17 residues. The CDR3 DNA reads as TGCGCCAGCAGTCAAGGAGTCACAGGGTATACAACAGAGACCCAGTACTTC. As protein: CASSQGVTGYTTETQYF.

The chain has TRBV20-1 and TRBJ2-5, with 9 nucleotides matching TRBD2. The CDR3 extends over 15 amino acids. After removal of 8 bases from V and 2 bases from J, the junction contained 12 bases not matched to a gene. Germline loops: CDR1 DFQATT, CDR2 SNEGSKA (reference sequence). CDR3 sequence reads: CSKVLGLAGQETQYF. CDR3 coding DNA: TGCAGTAAAGTCCTGGGGCTAGCGGGGCAAGAGACCCAGTACTTC.

The CDR3 spells CASSSGRLAGVSNEQFF. The CDR3 DNA is TGTGCCAGCAGCTCTGGACGACTAGCGGGAGTAAGTAATGAGCAGTTCTTC. The V call is TRBV12-3 or TRBV12-4, the J call TRBJ2-1, with 12 positions matching TRBD2. The CDR3 sequence is 17 residues long. Germline trimming cut 6 bases from V and 7 bases from J; bases unmatched to any gene: 13.

V usage is TRBV2 and J usage is TRBJ2-7, with D possibly TRBD2 on 5 matching bases. Trimming stripped 8 bases from V and 7 bases from J, with 15 bases between. This CDR3 region has 12 residues. Looked up from germline, CDR1 is SNHLY and CDR2 is FYNNEI. The DNA of the CDR3 is TGTGCCAGCTGTAGGGAGTTGGGGGAGCAGTACTTC. Protein sequence: CASCRELGEQYF.

This sequence joins TRBV18 and TRBJ2-7, with 9 bases lining up with TRBD2. V dropped 3 bases and J dropped 2; count of bases not matched to a gene: 5. The germline CDR1 and CDR2 sequences are KGHSH and LQKENI. The CDR3 runs 15 residues. This chain's CDR3 is CASSPTSGHTYEQYF. In DNA form, the CDR3 reads TGTGCCAGCTCACCTACTAGCGGGCACACCTACGAGCAGTACTTC.

J is TRBJ2-7 and V is TRBV7-2, with 8 bases identical to TRBD1. In germline, CDR1 is SGHTA, CDR2 FQGNSA. The CDR3 spans 15 residues. V was pared by 1 base and J by 7 bases, with 9 bases of the junction left unmatched. This CDR3 reads CASSLVGRGPSEQYF. The CDR3 DNA reads as TGTGCCAGCAGCTTAGTGGGCAGGGGGCCTTCGGAGCAGTACTTC.

This sequence joins TRBV15 and TRBJ2-1; tentative D call: TRBD1 (6 bases). The CDR3 runs 15 residues. The V end was cut by 4 bases, the J end by 6 bases, with 16 bases between. Germline CDR1 LNHNV, CDR2 YYDKDF (reference sequence). The CDR3 loop reads CATSTYSGQSNEQFF. CDR3 coding DNA: TGTGCCACCAGCACTTATTCCGGACAGTCCAATGAGCAGTTCTTC.

The genes are TRBV20-1 and TRBJ2-3, with D perhaps matching TRBD1 or TRBD2 (6 bases each). The CDR3 has 14 amino acids. Germline CDR1 and CDR2: DFQATT and SNEGSKA (reference sequence). Trimming took 0 bases from V and 6 from J, leaving 13 bases between them. The CDR3 DNA sequence: TGCAGTGCTAGAGATGGGGGGCCCCATGATACGCAGTATTTT. It specifies CSARDGGPHDTQYF.

The chain recombines TRBV6-2 or TRBV6-3 with TRBJ2-3; 8 bases map to TRBD2. Germline values: CDR1 MNHEY, CDR2 SVGEGT. With 6 bases clipped from V and 5 bases from J, the junction kept 4 bases outside the gene matches. CDR3 size: 13 residues. Here the CDR3 DNA reads TGTGCCAGCAGAGCGGGAGCAGTAGATACGCAGTATTTT. This gives the protein CASRAGAVDTQYF.

There are a few counts of this clonotype. The genes are TRBV5-6 and TRBJ2-3; D is perhaps TRBD1 (6 bases). Deletions cut 6 bases from V and 2 bases from J, with 16 bases between. In germline, CDR1 is SGHDT, CDR2 YYEEEE. The CDR3 runs to 15 residues. For the CDR3, the DNA is TGTGCCAGCAAATTCCCGGGACAACTCACAGATACGCAGTATTTT. Its translation is CASKFPGQLTDTQYF.

This clonotype was counted a few times. The chain carries TRBV11-2 and TRBJ2-5; TRBD1 matches 11 bases. From germline, CDR1 is SGHAT and CDR2 FQNNGV. This CDR3 is 16 amino acids long. Trimming removed 5 bases from V and 4 bases from J; junction bases left unmatched: 9. CDR3 coding DNA: TGTGCCAGCAGCAAAAGGACAGGGGGCTGGGGAGAGACCCAGTACTTC. Translating it yields CASSKRTGGWGETQYF.

The chain recombines TRBV14 with TRBJ2-1; no definite D call. The CDR3 has 12 residues. The germline V gene has CDR1 SGHDN and CDR2 FVKESK. Trimming took 1 base from V and 8 from J, leaving 6 bases between them. The CDR3 region is CASSQGAYEQFF. The CDR3 coding sequence is TGTGCCAGCAGCCAAGGGGCGTATGAGCAGTTCTTC. Looking up the rest from reference TRBV14 and TRBJ2-1 gives the full variable domain: EAGVTQFPSHSVIEKGQTVTLRCDPISGHDNLYWYRRVMGKEIKFLLHFVKESKQDESGMPNNRFLAERTGGTYSTLKVQPAELEDSGVYFCASSQGAYEQFFGPGTRLTVL.

This clonotype turned up a few times. The chain combines TRBV7-8 with TRBJ2-5, with a tentative D call TRBD2 (6 bases). In germline, CDR1 is SGHVS, CDR2 FQNEAQ. Trimming took off 5 bases at V and 5 bases at J, with 12 bases between the two ends. This CDR3 region has 13 residues. CDR3 DNA: TGTGCCAGCAGCGGGTCGGGAGCCGAGACCCAGTACTTC. Protein sequence: CASSGSGAETQYF.

The chain couples TRBV20-1 to TRBJ2-3, with 9 bases identical to TRBD1. CDR1 DFQATT and CDR2 SNEGSKA come from the germline V gene (reference sequence). This CDR3 is built from 14 residues. V shed 6 bases and J 4 bases; nucleotides not matched to a gene: 8. The CDR3 protein is CSANGQGWSDTQYF. For the CDR3, the DNA is TGCAGTGCCAATGGACAGGGGTGGTCAGATACGCAGTATTTT.

The genes are TRBV7-8 and TRBJ2-1; the match to TRBD2 covers 9 bases. The germline CDR1 and CDR2 sequences are SGHVS and FQNEAQ. There are 15 residues in the CDR3. Germline trimming cut 3 bases from V and 3 bases from J; bases unmatched to any gene: 3. The CDR3 nucleotides read TGTGCCAGCAGCTTTCTAGCGGGACACTACAATGAGCAGTTCTTC. Translated, it gives CASSFLAGHYNEQFF.

There are a few counts of this clonotype. The CDR3 DNA follows: TGTGCCACCAGCCGACATAAAGGGGTACTCTTCACTGAAGCTTTCTTT. Protein sequence: CATSRHKGVLFTEAFF. This chain links TRBV15 with TRBJ1-1; possible D gene TRBD1, 5 bases. V shed 5 bases and J shed 4 bases, with 20 bases lying between them. The germline V gene encodes CDR1 LNHNV and CDR2 YYDKDF (reference sequence). The CDR3 has 16 amino acids.

V and J are TRBV12-3 or TRBV12-4 and TRBJ2-1, with D hard to call. Between the trimmed V and J ends, which lost 3 bases and 5 bases, there was a span of 14 bases. The CDR3 runs to 15 residues. CDR3 sequence reads: CASSFRSYSHNEQFF. The CDR3 bases are TGTGCCAGCAGTTTTAGGTCCTATTCTCACAATGAGCAGTTCTTC.

This clonotype showed up just a few times. The chain employs TRBV11-1 and TRBJ2-7, with 13 bases that match TRBD2. The germline V gene encodes CDR1 SGHAT and CDR2 FQDESV (reference sequence). J gave up 4 bases and V 5 bases, and 11 bases lay outside the gene matches. The CDR3 length is 17 residues. The CDR3 nucleotides read TGTGCCAGCAGCCGCCGGACTAGCGGGAGCTTTGTTTACGAGCAGTACTTC. It translates to CASSRRTSGSFVYEQYF.

V is TRBV12-3 or TRBV12-4 and J is TRBJ2-1; 7 bases match TRBD1. This CDR3 has 15 residues. V gave up 6 bases and J gave up 9 bases; unmatched junction bases: 14. CDR3 amino acids: CASSLRQGRVGEQFF. CDR3 DNA sequence: TGTGCCAGCAGCCTAAGACAGGGACGGGTGGGTGAGCAGTTCTTC.

This clonotype was recorded a few times. V and J are TRBV27 and TRBJ2-6; D tentatively fits TRBD1 or TRBD2 (5 bases each). The CDR3 length is 16 residues. V was clipped by 6 bases and J by 6 bases, with 18 bases between them. Germline CDR1 is MNHEY and CDR2 is SMNVEV (reference sequence). CDR3 sequence (DNA): TGTGCCAGCAGGCCTACTGGGACGTCTTTGGCCAACGTCCTGACTTTC. This gives the protein CASRPTGTSLANVLTF.

This clonotype occurred many times. The CDR3 here is CASSSGDSLTDTQYF. The CDR3, as DNA: TGTGCCAGCAGTTCTGGGGACAGCCTGACAGATACGCAGTATTTT. The chain joins TRBV5-5 to TRBJ2-3, with 7 bases fitting TRBD1. V shed 5 bases, J shed 3 bases, and the junction held 9 bases outside the gene matches. Germline assignment: CDR1 SGHKS and CDR2 YYEKEE (reference sequence). The CDR3 runs to 15 residues.

The chain couples TRBV12-3 or TRBV12-4 to TRBJ1-2, with 7 bases aligning to TRBD1. The V and J ends lost 5 bases and 7 bases, in that order; junction bases with no gene match: 13. CDR3 length equals 15 residues. The CDR3 DNA reads TGTGCCAGCAGTGAGACCCCGGGACAGTCCGCTGGCTACACCTTC. Translating gives CASSETPGQSAGYTF.